This paragraph covers one TCR beta chain sequence. TEMRA cells were FACS-enriched, with CD8+ and CD4+ T cells isolated negatively. This entry comes from a study of CD8 T cells in Susac syndrome. Study in general: Within the group of sequenced Susac syndrome patients, 5 or 6 had active disease and 8 or 9 were in remission. At blood draw, Susac syndrome patients were therapy-naive, on corticosteroids, or on intravenous immunoglobulin alone.

Random-hexamer reverse transcription was applied to about 0.45 to 1 ug RNA. An immunoSEQ multiplex PCR generated amplified TCR beta CDR3 products spanning 54 Vbeta and 13 Jbeta. TCRdb called the immunoSEQ multiplex PCR reads again in MiXCR, with one record for every CDR3 protein. The table lists under 150,000 distinct CDR3 sequences, around 93% of them singletons. The CDR3 loop spans 14 amino acids. Germline CDR1 reads SGHAT; CDR2 reads FQDESV (reference sequence). V trimming: 5 bases; J trimming: 4 bases; junction bases outside the gene matches: 6. The V call is TRBV11-1, the J call TRBJ1-2; TRBD1 aligns across 8 bases. This receptor was obtained from a human donor with Susac syndrome. Sequencing was performed on CD4+ T cells from PBMCs. In DNA, the CDR3 is TGTGCCAGCAGCCCCAGACAGGGGATCTATGGCTACACCTTC. It is translated as CASSPRQGIYGYTF.